Listed here are 2 T cell receptor beta chains from one sample, sequenced in a study of T cells after yellow fever vaccination. TCRdb itself ran the 5' RACE reads through MiXCR, one entry per CDR3 protein. The profile covers about 120,000 distinct CDR3 sequences, with 13% to 15% appearing a single time and roughly 41% taken by the ten largest. This sample comprised CD8+ T cells sorted from PBMCs, obtained 5 days after the yellow fever booster vaccination. The receptor source for this set is a man younger than 35 who received the YFV17D yellow fever vaccine.

This clonotype was seen a few times. The gene calls are TRBV20-1 and TRBJ2-7; D is possibly TRBD1 (6 bases). The CDR3 spans 13 residues. Germline assignment: CDR1 DFQATT and CDR2 SNEGSKA (reference sequence). The V end was cut by 5 bases, the J end by 4 bases, with 15 bases between. CDR3 in amino acids: CSADKDSTYEQYF. CDR3 coding DNA: TGCAGTGCTGACAAGGACAGCACGTACGAGCAGTACTTC.

The rearrangement joins TRBV10-3 to TRBJ2-3; 11 bases line up with TRBD2. Germline V gene sequence: CDR1 ENHRY, CDR2 SYGVKD. The ends lost 2 bases at V and 4 bases at J; junction bases unmatched: 5. The CDR3 is 16 amino acids. Here the CDR3 DNA reads TGTGCCATCAGTGAGACTAGCGGGGGAGGGTCAGATACGCAGTATTTT. As protein: CAISETSGGGSDTQYF.